The 5 T cell receptor beta chains below all came from one sample that was sequenced in a study of blood T cells in healthy people across ages. Primed by a sample-barcoded 5' primer and a J-beta primer mix, a second PCR proceeded for roughly 7 to 11 cycles. TCRdb itself ran the 5' RACE reads through MiXCR, one entry per CDR3 protein. The sample comprises about 400,000 distinct CDR3 sequences, about 52% of which are singletons, and 51% rests with the top ten. The sample was blood. All receptors come from a man between 60 and 75 years old in good health.

This chain joins TRBV5-1 and TRBJ2-3; D might be TRBD1 (6 bases). Germline assignment: CDR1 SGHRS and CDR2 YFSETQ. Trimming stripped 9 bases from V and 1 base from J, with 15 bases between. CDR3 length: 14 amino acids. This CDR3 is CATRRGYGTDTQYF. In DNA form, the CDR3 reads TGCGCCACCCGCAGGGGTTACGGCACAGATACGCAGTATTTT.

This clonotype was counted between two and nine times. This chain joins TRBV7-2 and TRBJ2-5, with D possibly TRBD1 on 5 matching bases. The V gene lost 4 bases and the J gene lost 0 bases, with 15 bases spanning the gap. CDR3 length equals 16 residues. The germline CDR1 and CDR2 sequences are SGHTA and FQGNSA. CDR3 protein: CASSSYRTRYQETQYF. The CDR3, as DNA: TGTGCCAGCAGCTCATACAGGACCCGGTACCAAGAGACCCAGTACTTC.

The chain links TRBV20-1 to TRBJ2-1, with D maybe TRBD1 (5 bases). The length of the CDR3 is 16 residues. V was trimmed by 6 bases and J by 0 bases, leaving 18 bases between them. CDR1 is DFQATT, CDR2 SNEGSKA, per germline (reference sequence). DNA for the CDR3: TGCAGTGCCTCAAGGGGCGGAGTAAGCTCCTACAATGAGCAGTTCTTC. Its translation: CSASRGGVSSYNEQFF.

V gene TRBV14 combines with J gene TRBJ2-3, with TRBD2 matching 12 bases. Germline CDR1 reads SGHDN; CDR2 reads FVKESK. The CDR3 has 19 residues. With 3 bases clipped from V and 0 bases from J, the junction kept 10 bases outside the gene matches. This CDR3 reads CASSHGLAGRPTSTDTQYF. The CDR3 DNA is TGTGCCAGCAGCCACGGACTAGCGGGAAGACCTACTAGCACAGATACGCAGTATTTT.

The chain recombines TRBV6-5 with TRBJ2-3; D gene unclear. V lost 4 bases and J 5 bases, leaving 7 bases between the germline ends. The CDR3 spans 12 residues. Germline V gives CDR1 MNHEY, CDR2 SVGAGI. The CDR3 DNA reads as TGTGCCAGCAGTTCCCCTAAAGATACGCAGTATTTT. It translates to CASSSPKDTQYF.